These 13 T cell receptor beta chains share one sample of origin, sequenced in a study of cytomegalovirus exposure and HLA in healthy donors. PCR used 60 Vbeta primers and 13 Jbeta primers. Sequenced by immunoSEQ multiplex PCR; TCRdb stores in-frame clones only, minus some. This table has around 100,000 clones, 70% to 80% appearing once. Sample: PBMCs. Receptors were obtained from a man between 45 and 60 years old in good health and CMV-seropositive.

The chain couples TRBV5-5 to TRBJ2-3; no clear D. Germline V lookup: CDR1 SGHKS, CDR2 YYEKEE (reference sequence). The CDR3 spans 15 residues. Trimming shortened V by 0 bases and J by 2 bases, and 10 bases separated the two germline ends. CDR3 nucleotides: TGTGCCAGCAGCTTGGGGCCCGCAACCACAGATACGCAGTATTTT. Amino acids: CASSLGPATTDTQYF.

This sequence joins TRBV19 and TRBJ2-1; D possibly corresponds to TRBD2 (6 bases). Trimming cost V 6 bases and J 4 bases, with 13 bases left between them. The CDR3 sequence is 14 residues long. The germline V gene has CDR1 LNHDA and CDR2 SQIVND (reference sequence). This CDR3 reads CASRHIAAYNEQFF. The CDR3 nucleotides read TGTGCCAGTAGGCACATAGCGGCATACAATGAGCAGTTCTTC.

The chain combines TRBV4-1 with TRBJ2-2, with 9 bases that match TRBD1. V lost 1 base to trimming and J lost 2 bases; unmatched junction nucleotides: 2. The CDR3 is 16 amino acids. The germline CDR1 and CDR2 sequences are MGHRA and YSYEKL. The CDR3 spells CASSQVTGGNTGELFF. As DNA, the CDR3 is TGCGCCAGCAGCCAAGTTACAGGGGGCAACACCGGGGAGCTGTTTTTT.

The chain couples TRBV4-2 to TRBJ1-2; TRBD1 matches 8 bases. CDR3 size: 15 residues. After removal of 0 bases from V and 6 bases from J, the junction contained 6 bases not matched to a gene. Germline V gene data show CDR1 as LGHNA and CDR2 as YNFKEQ. The CDR3 loop is CASSQDGTGVDGYTF. DNA of the CDR3: TGTGCCAGCAGCCAAGATGGGACAGGAGTGGATGGCTACACCTTC.

The chain joins TRBV30 to TRBJ2-3; TRBD2 aligns across 8 bases. Germline V gives CDR1 GTSNPN, CDR2 SVGIG (reference sequence). V lost 4 bases to trimming and J lost 6 bases; unmatched junction nucleotides: 15. The CDR3 covers 16 residues. As DNA, the CDR3 is TGTGCCTGGACCGGTGGGGGAGGACTAGCAATTGATACGCAGTATTTT. Protein sequence: CAWTGGGGLAIDTQYF.

V and J are TRBV7-8 and TRBJ2-1, with a weak D call TRBD1 (6 bases). The germline CDR1 and CDR2 sequences are SGHVS and FQNEAQ. There are 13 residues in the CDR3. V was trimmed by 1 base and J by 13 bases, leaving 14 bases between them. The CDR3 loop reads CASSLVAKGVQFF. DNA for the CDR3: TGTGCCAGCAGCTTAGTTGCTAAGGGGGTTCAGTTCTTC.

This clone has just a few counts. The chain combines TRBV6-1 with TRBJ1-2; D perhaps matches TRBD1 (5 bases). CDR3 length: 14 residues. CDR1 is MNHNS, CDR2 SASEGT, per germline. Trimming removed 5 bases from V and 8 bases from J, with 18 bases in between. The DNA of the CDR3 is TGTGCCAGCAGTAGGGGAACTGATTCCGTGGGCTACACCTTC. Its translation: CASSRGTDSVGYTF.

In regard to this clone: The sample holds other DNA sequences that translate to the same CDR3. The chain combines TRBV15 with TRBJ1-1; TRBD1 matches 7 bases. Germline V gene lookup returns CDR1 LNHNV and CDR2 YYDKDF (reference sequence). The CDR3 has 15 residues. Trimming removed 5 bases from V and 4 bases from J; junction bases left unmatched: 10. CDR3 in amino acids: CATSPTQGWGTEAFF. CDR3 sequence (DNA): TGTGCCACCAGCCCGACACAGGGGTGGGGCACTGAAGCTTTCTTT. Full variable domain (remainder filled in from reference TRBV15 and TRBJ1-1): DAMVIQNPRYQVTQFGKPVTLSCSQTLNHNVMYWYQQKSSQAPKLLFHYYDKDFNNEADTPDNFQSRRPNTSFCFLDIRSPGLGDTAMYLCATSPTQGWGTEAFFGQGTRLTVV.

V is TRBV2 and J is TRBJ1-1, with 8 bases that match TRBD1. Germline CDR1 SNHLY, CDR2 FYNNEI. This CDR3 has 15 amino acids. The V gene end was trimmed by 6 bases and the J gene end by 5 bases; junction bases not matched to a gene: 11. The CDR3: CASRRDTGGATEAFF. The DNA for the CDR3 is TGTGCCAGCAGGAGAGATACAGGGGGGGCGACTGAAGCTTTCTTT. The full variable domain, rest sourced from reference TRBV2 and TRBJ1-1, is EPEVTQTPSHQVTQMGQEVILRCVPISNHLYFYWYRQILGQKVEFLVSFYNNEISEKSEIFDDQFSVERPDGSNFTLKIRSTKLEDSAMYFCASRRDTGGATEAFFGQGTRLTVV.

This clone has just a few counts. CDR3 in amino acids: CASSVLSGSSYNEQFF. CDR3 DNA: TGTGCCAGCAGCGTACTTAGCGGTAGCTCCTACAATGAGCAGTTCTTC. The chain carries TRBV2 and TRBJ2-1; D might be TRBD2 (6 bases). Between the trimmed V and J ends, which lost 6 bases and 0 bases, there was a span of 15 bases. The length of the CDR3 is 16 residues. The V gene's germline CDR1 is SNHLY and CDR2 FYNNEI.

The rearrangement joins TRBV28 to TRBJ2-3, with TRBD2 matching over 11 bases. Germline V gene sequence: CDR1 MDHEN, CDR2 SYDVKM. The CDR3 spans 16 residues. Trimming removed 4 bases from V and 2 bases from J; junction bases left unmatched: 5. The CDR3 loop reads CASSSLAGGLTDTQYF. The CDR3, as DNA: TGTGCCAGCAGTTCCTTAGCGGGGGGGCTCACAGATACGCAGTATTTT. The full variable domain, in which reference TRBV28 and TRBJ2-3 provide the parts outside the CDR3, is DVKVTQSSRYLVKRTGEKVFLECVQDMDHENMFWYRQDPGLGLRLIYFSYDVKMKEKGDIPEGYSVSREKKERFSLILESASTNQTSMYLCASSSLAGGLTDTQYFGPGTRLTVL.

This chain links TRBV29-1 with TRBJ2-7; 8 nucleotides align to TRBD1. V shed 7 bases, J shed 6 bases, and the junction held 11 bases outside the gene matches. Germline V gene data show CDR1 as SQVTM and CDR2 as ANQGSEA. There are 13 residues in the CDR3. CDR3 nucleotides: TGCAGCGCCTCGCAGGGACAGGAGTTCGAGCAGTACTTC. Translation: CSASQGQEFEQYF.

The chain combines TRBV4-1 with TRBJ2-6; D perhaps matches TRBD1 (6 bases). CDR3 length: 18 amino acids. V was pared by 4 bases and J by 0 bases, with 16 bases between. Germline V gene data show CDR1 as MGHRA and CDR2 as YSYEKL. The CDR3 DNA follows: TGCGCCAGCAGCCCTACCGGGACACCAGGCTCTGGGGCCAACGTCCTGACTTTC. Its translation is CASSPTGTPGSGANVLTF.